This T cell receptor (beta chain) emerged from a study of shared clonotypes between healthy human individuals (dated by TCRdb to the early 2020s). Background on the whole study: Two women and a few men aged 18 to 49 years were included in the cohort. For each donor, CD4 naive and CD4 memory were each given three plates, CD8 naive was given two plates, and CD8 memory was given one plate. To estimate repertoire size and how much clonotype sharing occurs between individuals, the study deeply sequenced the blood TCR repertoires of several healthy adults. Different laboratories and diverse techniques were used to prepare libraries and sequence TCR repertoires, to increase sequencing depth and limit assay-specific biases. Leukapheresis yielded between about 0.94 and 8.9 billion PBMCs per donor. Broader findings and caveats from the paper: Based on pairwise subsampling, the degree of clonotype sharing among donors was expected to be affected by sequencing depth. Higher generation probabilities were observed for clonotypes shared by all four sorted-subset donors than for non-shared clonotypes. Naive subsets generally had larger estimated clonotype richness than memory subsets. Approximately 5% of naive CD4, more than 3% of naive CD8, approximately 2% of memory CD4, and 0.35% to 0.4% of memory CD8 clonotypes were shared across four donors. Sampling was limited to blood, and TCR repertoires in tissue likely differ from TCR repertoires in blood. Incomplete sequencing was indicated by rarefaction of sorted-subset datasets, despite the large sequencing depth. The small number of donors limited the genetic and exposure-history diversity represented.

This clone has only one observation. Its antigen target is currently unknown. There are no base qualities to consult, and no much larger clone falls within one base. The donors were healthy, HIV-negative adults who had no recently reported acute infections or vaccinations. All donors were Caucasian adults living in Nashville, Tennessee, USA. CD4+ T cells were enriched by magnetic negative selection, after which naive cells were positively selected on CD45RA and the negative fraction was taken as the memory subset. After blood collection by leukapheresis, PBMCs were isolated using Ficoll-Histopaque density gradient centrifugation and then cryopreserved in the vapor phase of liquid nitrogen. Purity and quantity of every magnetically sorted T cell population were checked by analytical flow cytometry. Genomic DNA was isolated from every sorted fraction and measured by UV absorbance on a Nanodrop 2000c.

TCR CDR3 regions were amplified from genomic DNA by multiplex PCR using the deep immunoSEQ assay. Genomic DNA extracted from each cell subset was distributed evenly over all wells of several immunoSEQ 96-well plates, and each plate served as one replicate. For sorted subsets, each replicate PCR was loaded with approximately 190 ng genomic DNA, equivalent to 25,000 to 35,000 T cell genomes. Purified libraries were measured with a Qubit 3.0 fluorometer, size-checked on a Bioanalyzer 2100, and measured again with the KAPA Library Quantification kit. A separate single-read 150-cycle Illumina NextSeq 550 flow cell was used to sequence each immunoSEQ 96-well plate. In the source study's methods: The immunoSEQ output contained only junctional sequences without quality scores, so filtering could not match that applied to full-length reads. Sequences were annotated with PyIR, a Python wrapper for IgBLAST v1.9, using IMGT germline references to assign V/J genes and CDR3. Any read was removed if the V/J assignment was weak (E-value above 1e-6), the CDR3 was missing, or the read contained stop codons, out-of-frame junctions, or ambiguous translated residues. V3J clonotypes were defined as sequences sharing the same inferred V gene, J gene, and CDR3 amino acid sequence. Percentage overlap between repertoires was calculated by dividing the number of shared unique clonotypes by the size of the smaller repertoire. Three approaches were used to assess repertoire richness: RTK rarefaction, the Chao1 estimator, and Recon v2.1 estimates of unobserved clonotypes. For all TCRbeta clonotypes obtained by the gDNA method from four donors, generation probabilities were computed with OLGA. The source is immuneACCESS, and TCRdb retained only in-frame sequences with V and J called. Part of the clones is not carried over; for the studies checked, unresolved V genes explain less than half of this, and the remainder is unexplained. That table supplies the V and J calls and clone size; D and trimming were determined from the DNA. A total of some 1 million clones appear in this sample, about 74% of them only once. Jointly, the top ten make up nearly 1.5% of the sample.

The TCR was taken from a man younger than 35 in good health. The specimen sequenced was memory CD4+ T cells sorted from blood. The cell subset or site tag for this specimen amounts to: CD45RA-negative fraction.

The nucleotide sequence is given as TGTGCCAGCAGTAAAGCTGGGGGGGCCAAAAACATTCAGTACTTC. It encodes CASSKAGGAKNIQYF. The rearrangement joined TRBV7-2 to TRBJ2-4; the D region possibly corresponds to TRBD2 (6 bases align). Including cysteine and phenylalanine, the CDR3 has 15 amino acids. The DNA shown is the 45-base CDR3, in frame from base 1. Deletion took 6 bases off V and 1 base off J, with a span of 13 bases between the germline ends. In the germline V gene, CDR1 corresponds to SGHTA and CDR2 to FQGNSA.